These 32 T cell receptor beta chains originate from one sample sequenced in a study of identical twins. TCRdb analysed the 5' RACE reads with MiXCR anew, one entry per CDR3 protein. The sample holds approximately 890,000 distinct CDR3 sequences, roughly an eighth seen once. This sample was shared with a second study, whose subject was yellow fever vaccine responses in identical twins.

The sequencing input was PBMCs. Receptors were obtained from a woman younger than 30 in good health.

This clonotype showed up many times. This sequence joins TRBV6-7 and TRBJ1-1; D remains ambiguous. TRBV6-7 is flagged as an ORF with uncertain function. Trimming took 5 bases from V and 11 from J, leaving 12 bases between them. The length of the CDR3 is 11 residues. CDR3 nucleotides: TGTGCCAGCAGTCTAATCCTTCAGGCTTTCTTT. Translating gives CASSLILQAFF.

V is TRBV10-1 and J is TRBJ2-4; TRBD1 matches 8 bases. CDR1 and CDR2 from the germline V gene are WNHNN and SYGVQD (reference sequence). The CDR3 is 16 residues long. V lost 5 bases, J lost 0 bases, and 6 bases stayed unmatched. CDR3 coding DNA: TGCGCCAGCAGTTCTACAGGGGGTAGAGCCAAAAACATTCAGTACTTC. This gives the protein CASSSTGGRAKNIQYF.

This clonotype was observed a few times. The rearrangement links TRBV20-1 to TRBJ2-2; a weak D match, TRBD2 (6 bases). This CDR3 has 16 amino acids. Per the germline V gene, CDR1 is DFQATT and CDR2 is SNEGSKA (reference sequence). Trimming cost V 0 bases and J 3 bases, with 14 bases left between them. The CDR3 here is CSARDRGGGDTGELFF. The CDR3 DNA reads as TGCAGTGCTAGAGATCGGGGAGGAGGGGACACCGGGGAGCTGTTTTTT.

The chain recombines TRBV5-1 with TRBJ2-2, with a possible D match to TRBD1 (6 bases). V lost 0 bases and J lost 1, with 10 bases in between. The CDR3 sequence is 16 residues long. The V gene's germline CDR1 is SGHRS and CDR2 YFSETQ. The DNA of the CDR3 is TGCGCCAGCAGCTTGGAGGGCAGGGGGAACACCGGGGAGCTGTTTTTT. Translated, it gives CASSLEGRGNTGELFF.

This CDR3 is CASSDGSGGVHLQETQYF. CDR3 nucleotide sequence: TGTGCCAGCAGTGATGGTAGCGGGGGGGTACACCTACAAGAGACCCAGTACTTC. This sequence joins TRBV2 and TRBJ2-5, with 11 bases matching TRBD2. Looked up from germline, CDR1 is SNHLY and CDR2 is FYNNEI. This CDR3 comprises 18 residues. The V and J ends lost 3 bases and 2 bases, in that order; junction bases with no gene match: 11.

This clonotype was recorded many times. The J gene is TRBJ2-1, the V gene TRBV20-1, with TRBD2 matching 9 bases. Germline CDR1 DFQATT, CDR2 SNEGSKA (reference sequence). V shed 6 bases and J 6 bases; nucleotides not matched to a gene: 9. The CDR3 consists of 14 residues. The CDR3, as DNA: TGCAGTGCCGCACGCGGGAGGGCAGCCAATGAGCAGTTCTTC. It encodes CSAARGRAANEQFF.

The chain combines TRBV27 with TRBJ2-3; no definite D call. CDR3 size: 13 residues. Per the germline V gene, CDR1 is MNHEY and CDR2 is SMNVEV (reference sequence). V lost 5 bases to trimming and J lost 0 bases, with 6 bases between them. This CDR3 reads CASSTYSTDTQYF. The CDR3 DNA is TGTGCCAGCAGTACCTATAGCACAGATACGCAGTATTTT.

This clonotype was detected only a few times. V gene TRBV4-1 combines with J gene TRBJ2-3; TRBD2 matches at 7 bases. CDR3 size: 20 residues. Trimming at V came to 3 bases and at J to 2 bases, leaving 20 bases not matched to a gene. Per the germline V gene, CDR1 is MGHRA and CDR2 is YSYEKL. Here the CDR3 reads CASSHLTRTRVGGFTDTQYF. The CDR3 coding sequence is TGCGCCAGCAGCCACCTAACGAGGACGAGAGTGGGGGGGTTCACAGATACGCAGTATTTT.

This clonotype was picked up many times. CDR3 amino acids: CASSLGDTGIGELFF. The CDR3 nucleotides read TGTGCCAGCAGCTTAGGGGACACGGGAATCGGGGAGCTGTTTTTT. The chain recombines TRBV7-7 with TRBJ2-2, with D perhaps matching TRBD1 (6 bases). The V gene lost 1 base and the J gene lost 7 bases, with 13 bases spanning the gap. Germline CDR1 is SSHAT and CDR2 is FNYEAQ (reference sequence). The CDR3 has 15 residues.

The sample holds many counts of this clonotype. V usage is TRBV5-1 and J usage is TRBJ2-1; no reliable D call. The CDR3 has 15 amino acids. V lost 1 base and J lost 0, with 8 bases in between. Germline CDR1 reads SGHRS; CDR2 reads YFSETQ. The CDR3 spells CASSLSAASYNEQFF. CDR3 nucleotide sequence: TGCGCCAGCAGCTTGTCGGCAGCCTCCTACAATGAGCAGTTCTTC.

The gene calls are TRBV15 and TRBJ2-1, with TRBD2 identical over 9 bases. Trimming took 3 bases from V and 4 from J; bases not matched to a gene: 7. The CDR3 sequence is 16 residues long. The germline V gene has CDR1 LNHNV and CDR2 YYDKDF (reference sequence). The CDR3 sequence: CATSSVGLAGYNEQFF. The CDR3 DNA follows: TGTGCCACCAGCAGCGTAGGGCTAGCGGGGTACAATGAGCAGTTCTTC.

This clonotype turned up a few times. This sequence joins TRBV18 and TRBJ2-7; D unclear. This CDR3 is 16 amino acids long. Trimming cost V 3 bases and J 3 bases, with 18 bases left between them. The V gene's germline CDR1 is KGHSH and CDR2 LQKENI. The CDR3: CASSPLGPLSLYEQYF. Here the CDR3 DNA reads TGTGCCAGCTCACCGCTTGGACCGCTTTCCCTCTACGAGCAGTACTTC.

The rearrangement joins TRBV7-2 to TRBJ2-2; no clear D gene. Germline-derived CDR1 and CDR2 are SGHTA and FQGNSA. V lost 2 bases to trimming and J lost 9 bases, with 13 bases between them. CDR3 length equals 14 residues. CDR3 sequence reads: CASSLPALIRELFF. In DNA, the CDR3 is TGTGCCAGCAGCTTACCAGCCCTGATCAGGGAGCTGTTTTTT.

This clonotype was picked up a small number of times. The chain joins TRBV6-5 to TRBJ2-3; D not resolved. V was shortened by 0 bases and J by 0 bases, with 4 bases between the two germline ends. Germline values: CDR1 MNHEY, CDR2 SVGAGI. The CDR3 loop spans 14 amino acids. DNA of the CDR3: TGTGCCAGCAGTTACTCGGAAAGCACAGATACGCAGTATTTT. It encodes CASSYSESTDTQYF.

The chain links TRBV28 to TRBJ2-1; possibly TRBD2 for D (5 bases). Trimming cost V 5 bases and J 7 bases, with 18 bases left between them. This CDR3 is 15 amino acids long. Germline V gene lookup returns CDR1 MDHEN and CDR2 SYDVKM. The DNA for the CDR3 is TGTGCCAGCAGTCTAAGCGGTCCCCCGAGAAATGAGCAGTTCTTC. This translates into CASSLSGPPRNEQFF.

This clonotype was observed a handful of times. The rearrangement links TRBV28 to TRBJ2-2, with D possibly being TRBD1 (6 bases). The V gene's germline CDR1 is MDHEN and CDR2 SYDVKM. The CDR3 is made up of 15 amino acids. V lost 3 bases, J lost 5 bases, and 13 bases lay in between. Here the CDR3 reads CASSFQQGRTGELFF. The CDR3 nucleotides are TGTGCCAGCAGTTTTCAGCAGGGGCGGACCGGGGAGCTGTTTTTT. Variable domain in full (rest from reference TRBV28 and TRBJ2-2): DVKVTQSSRYLVKRTGEKVFLECVQDMDHENMFWYRQDPGLGLRLIYFSYDVKMKEKGDIPEGYSVSREKKERFSLILESASTNQTSMYLCASSFQQGRTGELFFGEGSRLTVL.

The chain is built from TRBV5-1 and TRBJ1-4; TRBD1 is a possible D gene (6 bases). V lost 5 bases to trimming and J lost 3 bases, with 14 bases between them. This CDR3 is 15 amino acids long. CDR1 is SGHRS, CDR2 YFSETQ, per germline. CDR3 coding DNA: TGCGCCAGCAGGAAAACCGGGGGGCCTAATGAAAAACTGTTTTTT. Its protein product is CASRKTGGPNEKLFF.

This clonotype came up many times. The chain uses TRBV3-1 and TRBJ1-1; D unresolved. The CDR3 consists of 15 residues. V was trimmed by 1 base and J by 0 bases, leaving 9 bases between them. CDR1 is LGHDT, CDR2 YNNKEL, per germline (reference sequence). In DNA form, the CDR3 reads TGTGCCAGCAGCCAAGTAGCGGGAGTGAACACTGAAGCTTTCTTT. It translates to CASSQVAGVNTEAFF. The variable domain in full, completed from reference TRBV3-1 and TRBJ1-1, reads DTAVSQTPKYLVTQMGNDKSIKCEQNLGHDTMYWYKQDSKKFLKIMFSYNNKELIINETVPNRFSPKSPDKAHLNLHINSLELGDSAVYFCASSQVAGVNTEAFFGQGTRLTVV.

This clonotype has more than one count but fewer than ten. V gene TRBV20-1 combines with J gene TRBJ2-3; 8 positions match TRBD2. V dropped 1 base and J dropped 4; count of bases not matched to a gene: 4. The CDR3 covers 14 residues. CDR1 is DFQATT, CDR2 SNEGSKA, per germline (reference sequence). The DNA of the CDR3 is TGCAGTGCTAGAGGGGGACTAGTCCCAGATACGCAGTATTTT. Translated, it gives CSARGGLVPDTQYF.

V is TRBV6-4 and J is TRBJ2-3; the match to TRBD2 covers 7 bases. The V gene's germline CDR1 is MRHNA and CDR2 SNTAGT. CDR3 length: 14 amino acids. V trimming: 4 bases; J trimming: 2 bases; junction bases outside the gene matches: 3. As DNA, the CDR3 is TGTGCCAGCAGTGGCGCGGGGGACACAGATACGCAGTATTTT. As protein: CASSGAGDTDTQYF.

In its sample, this clonotype was seen a few times. CDR3 nucleotide sequence: TGTGCCACCCTAAGGACCTTTGGGCCCTACAATGAGCAGTTCTTC. This codes for CATLRTFGPYNEQFF. J is TRBJ2-1 and V is TRBV3-1; D unresolved. This CDR3 region has 15 residues. CDR1 is LGHDT and CDR2 is YNNKEL in the germline V gene (reference sequence). V dropped 10 bases and J dropped 2 bases, with 18 bases sitting between them.

V is TRBV4-1 and J is TRBJ1-2; D is uncertain. The CDR3 sequence is 15 residues long. V lost 1 base, J lost 4 bases, and 13 bases lay in between. The germline V gene encodes CDR1 MGHRA and CDR2 YSYEKL. The CDR3 DNA reads TGCGCCAGCAGCCAAGCGGACCCAGAGCCCTATGGCTACACCTTC. This gives the protein CASSQADPEPYGYTF.

In its sample, this clonotype was seen a few times. V and J are TRBV11-2 and TRBJ2-2; the match to TRBD2 covers 14 bases. V was clipped by 2 bases and J by 4 bases; unmatched bases: 9. The CDR3 loop spans 19 amino acids. Per the germline V gene, CDR1 is SGHAT and CDR2 is FQNNGV. DNA for the CDR3: TGTGCCAGCAGCTTAAGACTAGCGGGGGGGCGTCTGACCACCGGGGAGCTGTTTTTT. This sequence encodes CASSLRLAGGRLTTGELFF.

This clonotype appeared a few times. The chain links TRBV15 to TRBJ1-1; 8 bases line up with TRBD1. The CDR3 is 16 residues long. Trimming removed 3 bases from V and 4 bases from J; junction bases left unmatched: 10. Per germline, CDR1 LNHNV and CDR2 YYDKDF (reference sequence). The CDR3 DNA follows: TGTGCCACCAGCAGCGGACAGGGCCTAGTAGTCACTGAAGCTTTCTTT. Protein product: CATSSGQGLVVTEAFF.

The chain joins TRBV7-8 to TRBJ1-1, with D uncertain. Germline V gene sequence: CDR1 SGHVS, CDR2 FQNEAQ. Between the trimmed V and J ends, which lost 5 bases and 1 base, there was a span of 14 bases. This CDR3 comprises 15 residues. The DNA of the CDR3 is TGTGCCAGCAGCCCCTCCACGGGCTCGAACACTGAAGCTTTCTTT. Its translation: CASSPSTGSNTEAFF.

This clonotype appeared many times. The genes are TRBV20-1 and TRBJ1-1; D might be TRBD1 (5 bases). V gave up 3 bases and J gave up 1 base, with 12 bases separating them. The CDR3 is made up of 14 amino acids. Germline assignment: CDR1 DFQATT and CDR2 SNEGSKA (reference sequence). Written as DNA, the CDR3 is TGCAGTGCTAGGGGAGGGACGGCGAACACTGAAGCTTTCTTT. Translating it yields CSARGGTANTEAFF.

The gene calls are TRBV7-9 and TRBJ2-5; D possibly uses TRBD1 or TRBD2 (5 bases each). CDR1 and CDR2 from the germline V gene are SEHNR and FQNEAQ (reference sequence). Trimming took off 4 bases at V and 5 bases at J, with 17 bases between the two ends. This CDR3 is built from 15 residues. The CDR3 DNA follows: TGTGCCAGCAGCTCGCATGGCCAGTGGGGGGAGACCCAGTACTTC. Translated, it gives CASSSHGQWGETQYF.

This clonotype was detected only a few times. This sequence joins TRBV12-3 or TRBV12-4 and TRBJ1-4; TRBD1 is a possible D gene (5 bases). The CDR3 consists of 14 residues. V dropped 6 bases and J dropped 7 bases, with 15 bases sitting between them. The CDR3: CASRSAGGIEKLFF. The CDR3 nucleotides are TGTGCCAGCAGATCCGCGGGGGGAATTGAAAAACTGTTTTTT.

The chain couples TRBV29-1 to TRBJ1-2; no clear D gene. The CDR3 length is 13 residues. Germline values: CDR1 SQVTM, CDR2 ANQGSEA. Trimming pared 3 bases from V and 5 bases from J, leaving 13 bases between. The CDR3 sequence is CSVEVIGDYGYTF. In DNA, the CDR3 is TGCAGCGTTGAGGTTATAGGAGATTATGGCTACACCTTC.

This clonotype was observed a handful of times. J is TRBJ1-4 and V is TRBV7-2; no clear D. The CDR3 totals 16 residues. Trimming removed 5 bases at V and 2 bases at J, with 15 bases between. Per the germline V gene, CDR1 is SGHTA and CDR2 is FQGNSA. CDR3 region: CASSPRQSQTNEKLFF. As DNA, the CDR3 is TGTGCCAGCAGCCCTCGCCAGTCGCAGACTAATGAAAAACTGTTTTTT.

The rearrangement joins TRBV5-1 to TRBJ2-3, with 7 positions matching TRBD1. The CDR3 totals 15 residues. Germline V gene sequence: CDR1 SGHRS, CDR2 YFSETQ. The J segment lost 2 bases and the V segment lost 0 bases, leaving 3 bases of the junction unmatched. This CDR3 is CASSLVGQNTDTQYF. CDR3 coding DNA: TGCGCCAGCAGCTTGGTGGGACAGAACACAGATACGCAGTATTTT.

This clonotype appeared a few times. This chain uses TRBV14 with TRBJ1-1; perhaps TRBD1 as D (6 bases). V shed 3 bases and J shed 5 bases, with 13 bases lying between them. From germline, CDR1 is SGHDN and CDR2 FVKESK. The CDR3 covers 14 residues. The CDR3 DNA sequence: TGTGCCAGCAGCCAGGGCTACCAGGGGACTGAAGCTTTCTTT. Residues: CASSQGYQGTEAFF.